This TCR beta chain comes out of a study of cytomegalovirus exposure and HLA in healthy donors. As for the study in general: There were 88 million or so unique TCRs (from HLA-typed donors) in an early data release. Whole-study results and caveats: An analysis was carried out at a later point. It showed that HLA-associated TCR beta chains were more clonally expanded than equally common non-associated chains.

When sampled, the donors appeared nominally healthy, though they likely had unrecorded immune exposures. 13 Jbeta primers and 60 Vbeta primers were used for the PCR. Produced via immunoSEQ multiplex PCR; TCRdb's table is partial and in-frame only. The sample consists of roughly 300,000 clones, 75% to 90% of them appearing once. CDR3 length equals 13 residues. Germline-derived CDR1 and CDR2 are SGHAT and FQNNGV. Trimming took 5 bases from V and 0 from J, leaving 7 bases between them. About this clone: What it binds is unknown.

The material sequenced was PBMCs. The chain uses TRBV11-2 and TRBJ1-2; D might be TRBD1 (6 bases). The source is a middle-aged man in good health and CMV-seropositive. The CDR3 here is CASSGDTNYGYTF. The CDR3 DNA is TGTGCCAGCAGCGGGGACACTAACTATGGCTACACCTTC.